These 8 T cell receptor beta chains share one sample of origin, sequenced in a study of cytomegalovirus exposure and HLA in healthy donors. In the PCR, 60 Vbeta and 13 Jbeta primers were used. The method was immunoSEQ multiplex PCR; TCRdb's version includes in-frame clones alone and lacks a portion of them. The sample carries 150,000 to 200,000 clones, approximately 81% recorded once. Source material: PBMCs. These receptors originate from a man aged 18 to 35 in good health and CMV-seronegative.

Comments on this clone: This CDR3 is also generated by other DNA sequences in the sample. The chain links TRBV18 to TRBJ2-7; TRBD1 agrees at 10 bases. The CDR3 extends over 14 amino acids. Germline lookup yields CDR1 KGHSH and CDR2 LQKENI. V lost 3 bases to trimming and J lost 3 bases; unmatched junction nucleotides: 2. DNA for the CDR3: TGTGCCAGCTCACCCGGGACAGGGGACTACGAGCAGTACTTC. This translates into CASSPGTGDYEQYF.

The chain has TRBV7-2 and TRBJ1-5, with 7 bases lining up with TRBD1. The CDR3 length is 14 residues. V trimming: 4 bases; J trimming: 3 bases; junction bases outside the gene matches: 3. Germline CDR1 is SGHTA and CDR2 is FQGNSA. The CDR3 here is CASSSTGNNQPQHF. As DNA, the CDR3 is TGTGCCAGCAGCTCGACAGGGAACAATCAGCCCCAGCATTTT.

CDR3: CASSLALLAGEHYEQYF. In DNA form, the CDR3 reads TGTGCCAGCAGCTTAGCCCTTCTAGCGGGAGAACACTACGAGCAGTACTTC. The chain uses TRBV7-2 and TRBJ2-7, with TRBD2 matching over 10 bases. The trim removed 0 bases at V and 3 bases at J, leaving 8 bases unmatched. There are 17 residues in the CDR3. CDR1 is SGHTA, CDR2 FQGNSA, per germline.

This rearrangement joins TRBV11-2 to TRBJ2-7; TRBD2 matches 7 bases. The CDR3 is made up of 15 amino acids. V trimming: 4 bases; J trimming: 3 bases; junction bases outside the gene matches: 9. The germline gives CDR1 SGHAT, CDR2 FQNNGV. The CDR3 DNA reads TGTGCCAGCAGCTCCCCCGCGCTAGCGGACTACGAGCAGTACTTC. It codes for CASSSPALADYEQYF.

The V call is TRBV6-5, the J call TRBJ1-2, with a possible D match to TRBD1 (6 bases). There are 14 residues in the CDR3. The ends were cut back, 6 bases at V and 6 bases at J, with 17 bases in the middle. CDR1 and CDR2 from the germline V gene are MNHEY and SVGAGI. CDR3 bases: TGTGCCAGCAGAGAGAAACAGGGCTTAAATGGCTACACCTTC. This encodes CASREKQGLNGYTF.

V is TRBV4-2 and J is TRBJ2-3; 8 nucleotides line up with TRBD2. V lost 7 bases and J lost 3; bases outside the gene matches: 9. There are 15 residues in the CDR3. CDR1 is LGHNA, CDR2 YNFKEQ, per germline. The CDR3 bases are TGTGCCAGCACCCCTGGTGGCGGGGGGACAGATACGCAGTATTTT. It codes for CASTPGGGGTDTQYF.

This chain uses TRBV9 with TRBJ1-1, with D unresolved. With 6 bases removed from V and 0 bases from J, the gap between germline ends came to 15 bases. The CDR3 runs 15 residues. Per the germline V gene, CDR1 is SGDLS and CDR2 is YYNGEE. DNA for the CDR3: TGTGCCAGCACTAAACTAGACGGTCTGAACACTGAAGCTTTCTTT. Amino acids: CASTKLDGLNTEAFF.

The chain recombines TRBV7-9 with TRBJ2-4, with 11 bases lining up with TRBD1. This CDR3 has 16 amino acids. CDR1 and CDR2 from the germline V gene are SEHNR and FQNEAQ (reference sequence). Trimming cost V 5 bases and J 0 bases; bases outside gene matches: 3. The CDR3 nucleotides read TGTGCCAGCAGCAAAGGACAGGGGGCAGCCAAAAACATTCAGTACTTC. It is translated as CASSKGQGAAKNIQYF.